This TCR beta chain was sequenced in a study of control samples from healthy donors and cancer patients. The CDR3 totals 18 residues. J lost 0 bases, V lost 0 bases, and 5 bases had no gene match. Germline values: CDR1 LGHNA, CDR2 YNFKEQ. The assay was immunoSEQ multiplex PCR, and TCRdb's table has in-frame clones only and misses some. The sample has about 100,000 clones, roughly 94% seen once. Sample: blood. The chain uses TRBV4-2 and TRBJ2-1, with 10 bases aligning to TRBD2. The sequence came from a woman aged 18-30 years in good health. CDR3 region: CASSQEGSGGASYNEQFF. The CDR3 DNA sequence: TGTGCCAGCAGCCAAGAAGGGAGCGGGGGGGCCTCCTACAATGAGCAGTTCTTC.